The clone carrying this T cell receptor (beta chain) was counted many times. Antigen unknown. The CDR3 sequence is 12 residues long. CDR1 is SNHLY, CDR2 FYNNEI, per germline. V dropped 5 bases and J dropped 4 bases, with 8 bases sitting between them. Each cDNA molecule carried a unique molecular identifier. TCRdb passed the 5' RACE reads through MiXCR, listing each CDR3 protein once. The sample includes roughly 47,000 distinct CDR3 sequences, under 7% of them seen just once. The sample comes from a study of early T cells in non-severe SARS-CoV-2 infection. Study details: Sequenced bulk RNA came from whole blood that was unsorted, and chains were unpaired. Study findings and constraints: VDJdb-based annotation leaned toward anti-spike CD8 responses and missed private and CD4 specificities.

The rearrangement uses TRBV2 and TRBJ2-5; D unclear. The receptor's source is an adult who was a healthcare worker with PCR-confirmed SARS-CoV-2 infection or an uninfected control (not recorded which). The material sequenced was whole blood, taken at baseline. CDR3 coding DNA: TGTGCCAGCAGTCGACTTGGAGAGACCCAGTACTTC. Its translation is CASSRLGETQYF. Full variable domain (rest looked up from reference TRBV2 and TRBJ2-5): EPEVTQTPSHQVTQMGQEVILRCVPISNHLYFYWYRQILGQKVEFLVSFYNNEISEKSEIFDDQFSVERPDGSNFTLKIRSTKLEDSAMYFCASSRLGETQYFGPGTRLLVL.